Following are 27 T cell receptor beta chains from one sample sequenced in a study of molecular identifiers for immune sequencing clone quantification. A single record per CDR3 protein comes from TCRdb applying MiXCR to the PCR reads. Of nearly 650,000 distinct CDR3 sequences in the sample, less than 30% were seen once. Sequencing was carried out using naive CD8+ T cells from blood, with Jurkat cell RNA spiked in. Specified subset: FACS-sorted CD8+CD4-CCR7+CD45RA+ naive T cells. Receptors originate from a human donor in good health. Some libraries in this study had Jurkat cell RNA spiked in.

This chain connects TRBV12-3 or TRBV12-4 to TRBJ2-7, with D possibly being TRBD2 (5 bases). The ends were cut back, 6 bases at V and 3 bases at J, with 9 bases in the middle. The CDR3 contains 12 residues. This chain's CDR3 is CASSNAGYEQYF. The CDR3 DNA is TGTGCCAGCAGCAATGCGGGCTACGAGCAGTACTTC.

In its sample, this clonotype was seen many times. The chain links TRBV12-3 or TRBV12-4 to TRBJ2-5, with 8 bases aligning to TRBD2. After removal of 4 bases from V and 1 base from J, the junction contained 2 bases not matched to a gene. The CDR3 has 14 residues. The CDR3 DNA reads TGTGCCAGCAGTTACGGGACTAGCCAAGAGACCCAGTACTTC. Its protein is CASSYGTSQETQYF.

This clonotype came up a few times. This chain connects TRBV10-3 to TRBJ1-5; D is undetermined. V was clipped by 1 base and J by 1 base, with 17 bases between them. The CDR3 is 18 residues long. CDR1 and CDR2 (germline): ENHRY, SYGVKD. The CDR3, as DNA: TGTGCCATCAGTGAGTTCAGAGCATCCCTAATGAGCAATCAGCCCCAGCATTTT. This translates into CAISEFRASLMSNQPQHF.

This clonotype was picked up many times. This chain uses TRBV13 with TRBJ2-1, with D perhaps matching TRBD1 or TRBD2 (5 bases each). The CDR3 runs to 16 residues. Trimming shortened V by 6 bases and J by 1 base, and 16 bases separated the two germline ends. Per germline, CDR1 PRHDT and CDR2 FYEKMQ (reference sequence). The CDR3 reads CASRAGTLRSYNEQFF. CDR3 DNA sequence: TGTGCCAGCAGGGCCGGGACCCTGCGATCCTACAATGAGCAGTTCTTC.

This clonotype was found a few times. The V call is TRBV5-1, the J call TRBJ2-3; 11 nucleotides agree with TRBD2. With 4 bases clipped from V and 6 bases from J, the junction kept 13 bases outside the gene matches. The CDR3 is made up of 17 amino acids. Germline V gene lookup returns CDR1 SGHRS and CDR2 YFSETQ. As DNA, the CDR3 is TGCGCCAGCAGCCAACGACTAGCGGGAAATCTGGGGGATACGCAGTATTTT. Encoded protein: CASSQRLAGNLGDTQYF.

The chain joins TRBV27 to TRBJ2-7; TRBD2 aligns across 9 bases. Looked up from germline, CDR1 is MNHEY and CDR2 is SMNVEV (reference sequence). The CDR3 has 13 amino acids. V lost 8 bases and J lost 4; bases outside the gene matches: 6. The CDR3 here is CASGAGGAYEQYF. CDR3 coding DNA: TGTGCCAGCGGAGCGGGGGGAGCTTACGAGCAGTACTTC.

There are many counts of this clonotype. The genes are TRBV7-9 and TRBJ1-4, with 7 bases that match TRBD1. The V gene end was trimmed by 5 bases and the J gene end by 0 bases; junction bases not matched to a gene: 6. Germline loops: CDR1 SEHNR, CDR2 FQNEAQ (reference sequence). The CDR3 runs 16 residues. The chain's CDR3 is CASSPQGFSTNEKLFF. CDR3 coding DNA: TGTGCCAGCAGCCCACAGGGGTTCTCAACTAATGAAAAACTGTTTTTT. The full variable domain, completed using reference TRBV7-9 and TRBJ1-4, is DTGVSQNPRHKITKRGQNVTFRCDPISEHNRLYWYRQTLGQGPEFLTYFQNEAQLEKSRLLSDRFSAERPKGSFSTLEIQRTEQGDSAMYLCASSPQGFSTNEKLFFGSGTQLSVL.

Many counts were recorded for this clonotype. This chain links TRBV7-9 with TRBJ2-5; D is undetermined. Germline-derived CDR1 and CDR2 are SEHNR and FQNEAQ (reference sequence). V shed 4 bases and J shed 5 bases, with 14 bases lying between them. This CDR3 has 14 residues. CDR3: CASSSPTPEETQYF. In DNA form, the CDR3 reads TGTGCCAGCAGCTCGCCAACCCCGGAGGAGACCCAGTACTTC.

The sample holds a few counts of this clonotype. The chain carries TRBV4-3 and TRBJ2-1; TRBD1 might be the D (5 bases). CDR1 is LGHNA, CDR2 YSLEER, per germline. V was pared by 0 bases and J by 7 bases, with 13 bases between. The CDR3 consists of 15 residues. CDR3 sequence: CASSQDIGRGNEQFF. CDR3 in DNA: TGCGCCAGCAGCCAAGACATTGGTAGGGGAAATGAGCAGTTCTTC.

The chain couples TRBV6-5 to TRBJ2-2; D unclear. V was clipped by 1 base and J by 0 bases, with 6 bases between them. Germline CDR1 and CDR2: MNHEY and SVGAGI. CDR3 size: 15 residues. The CDR3 region is CASSYYGPNTGELFF. The CDR3 DNA reads TGTGCCAGCAGTTACTACGGACCGAACACCGGGGAGCTGTTTTTT.

This clonotype has just a few counts. V and J are TRBV19 and TRBJ2-7; no clear D gene. This CDR3 is 16 amino acids long. The V gene's germline CDR1 is LNHDA and CDR2 SQIVND (reference sequence). The V and J ends lost 3 bases and 5 bases respectively, with 20 bases between them. In DNA, the CDR3 is TGTGCCAGTAGTATCGCCACGCGTGGTAAGGATCACGAGCAGTACTTC. Amino acids: CASSIATRGKDHEQYF.

This clonotype was detected a few times. The chain couples TRBV27 to TRBJ2-7; 10 bases agree with TRBD1. The germline gives CDR1 MNHEY, CDR2 SMNVEV (reference sequence). With V trimmed by 5 bases and J by 3 bases, 7 bases remained unmatched. The CDR3 runs 15 residues. The CDR3 region has the DNA TGTGCCAGCAGTCACGTGGGGGACAGGGGCTACGAGCAGTACTTC. It codes for CASSHVGDRGYEQYF.

In its sample, this clonotype was seen a few times. The chain joins TRBV5-4 to TRBJ2-7, with 8 positions matching TRBD1. Germline V gene sequence: CDR1 SGHNT, CDR2 YYREEE (reference sequence). V gave up 3 bases and J gave up 2 bases; unmatched junction bases: 13. This CDR3 comprises 17 residues. The CDR3 DNA is TGTGCCAGCAGCTCGACGGGACAGGAGGGCTTTCCCTACGAGCAGTACTTC. It translates to CASSSTGQEGFPYEQYF.

This clonotype was observed at least ten times. This chain links TRBV7-6 with TRBJ2-3; maybe TRBD2 (5 bases). The CDR3 consists of 16 residues. Germline values: CDR1 SGHVS, CDR2 FNYEAQ. V lost 4 bases, J lost 2 bases, and 16 bases lay in between. The CDR3 region is CASSSYRLASTDTQYF. CDR3 sequence (DNA): TGTGCCAGCAGCTCCTATCGTCTAGCTTCCACAGATACGCAGTATTTT.

This clonotype was counted many times. The chain has TRBV18 and TRBJ1-2; D not certain. The CDR3 length is 15 residues. Per germline, CDR1 KGHSH and CDR2 LQKENI. The germline V and J ends were trimmed by 3 bases and 6 bases, with 17 bases remaining between them. The CDR3: CASSPPEGSAHGYTF. The CDR3 DNA is TGTGCCAGCTCACCCCCAGAGGGAAGCGCTCATGGCTACACCTTC. The variable domain in full, completed from reference TRBV18 and TRBJ1-2, reads NAGVMQNPRHLVRRRGQEARLRCSPMKGHSHVYWYRQLPEEGLKFMVYLQKENIIDESGMPKERFSAEFPKEGPSILRIQQVVRGDSAAYFCASSPPEGSAHGYTFGSGTRLTVV.

This clonotype occurred many times. The CDR3 region has the DNA TGTGCCAGCAGGTCAAACCGGGACACGATGACCTACGAGCAGTACTTC. Residues: CASRSNRDTMTYEQYF. The rearrangement uses TRBV28 and TRBJ2-7; D might be TRBD1 (6 bases). Per the germline V gene, CDR1 is MDHEN and CDR2 is SYDVKM. The ends were cut back, 6 bases at V and 2 bases at J, with 20 bases in the middle. This CDR3 comprises 16 residues. Supplemented by reference TRBV28 and TRBJ2-7, the full variable domain reads DVKVTQSSRYLVKRTGEKVFLECVQDMDHENMFWYRQDPGLGLRLIYFSYDVKMKEKGDIPEGYSVSREKKERFSLILESASTNQTSMYLCASRSNRDTMTYEQYFGPGTRLTVT.

V and J are TRBV7-8 and TRBJ2-5; possible D gene TRBD2, 5 bases. Germline V lookup: CDR1 SGHVS, CDR2 FQNEAQ. The V end was cut by 3 bases, the J end by 4 bases, with 12 bases between. This CDR3 comprises 14 residues. Here the CDR3 DNA reads TGTGCCAGCAGCTTTGTGGATGGAGGAGAGACCCAGTACTTC. This sequence encodes CASSFVDGGETQYF.

About this clonotype: A much more abundant neighbour one base away suggests this may be a read error. The chain carries TRBV30 and TRBJ1-2; D is unresolved. The CDR3 totals 13 residues. Trimming pared 5 bases from V and 1 base from J, leaving 11 bases between. CDR1 GTSNPN and CDR2 SVGIG come from the germline V gene (reference sequence). The DNA for the CDR3 is TGTGCCTGGGGTCAAGAATATAACTATGGCTACACCTTC. This sequence encodes CAWGQEYNYGYTF.

J is TRBJ1-1 and V is TRBV20-1; D remains ambiguous. Germline values: CDR1 DFQATT, CDR2 SNEGSKA (reference sequence). Trimming stripped 0 bases from V and 0 bases from J, with 11 bases between. The CDR3 length is 15 residues. The CDR3, as DNA: TGCAGTGCTAGAGATCTTCAAGGGATGAACACTGAAGCTTTCTTT. This gives the protein CSARDLQGMNTEAFF.

The chain joins TRBV6-2 or TRBV6-3 to TRBJ1-5; D ambiguous. Trimming removed 5 bases from V and 6 bases from J, with 11 bases in between. Germline CDR1 is MNHEY and CDR2 is SVGEGT. CDR3 length equals 13 residues. CDR3 sequence (DNA): TGTGCCAGCAGTGAGGAGGTTCTTCAGCCCCAGCATTTT. This codes for CASSEEVLQPQHF.

Turning to this clonotype: With a much larger clone just one base away, this may be a read error. As DNA, the CDR3 is TGTGCCATCAGCCAAGGATTTAACTATGGCTACACCTTC. This gives the protein CAISQGFNYGYTF. The gene calls are TRBV3-1 and TRBJ1-2; unclear D gene. Germline V gives CDR1 LGHDT, CDR2 YNNKEL (reference sequence). CDR3 length equals 13 residues. Full variable domain (outside the CDR3, taken from reference TRBV3-1 and TRBJ1-2): DTAVSQTPKYLVTQMGNDKSIKCEQNLGHDTMYWYKQDSKKFLKIMFSYNNKELIINETVPNRFSPKSPDKAHLNLHINSLELGDSAVYFCAISQGFNYGYTFGSGTRLTVV.

On this clonotype: A much larger clone is a single base away; this may be a read error. The CDR3 end shows no conserved phenylalanine or tryptophan, and so a read error is likely. The rearrangement links TRBV4-3 to TRBJ2-6; D is undetermined. CDR1 is LGHNA, CDR2 YSLEER, per germline. V was cut by 0 bases and J by 0 bases, with 6 bases left in between. The CDR3 runs 16 residues. CDR3 in amino acids: CASSQDWSSGANVLTL. In DNA form, the CDR3 reads TGCGCCAGCAGCCAAGATTGGAGCTCTGGGGCCAACGTCCTGACTCTC.

This clonotype was seen many times. The chain joins TRBV28 to TRBJ1-2, with D perhaps matching TRBD1 (5 bases). The CDR3 length is 14 residues. The V end was cut by 3 bases, the J end by 5 bases, with 13 bases between. Germline V lookup: CDR1 MDHEN, CDR2 SYDVKM. The CDR3 spells CASSLAGLGYGYTF. The CDR3 DNA is TGTGCCAGCAGTTTGGCAGGGCTGGGGTATGGCTACACCTTC.

This clonotype has ten or more counts. This chain uses TRBV4-2 with TRBJ2-1; 8 nucleotides agree with TRBD1. There are 12 residues in the CDR3. The junction had 4 bases not matched to a gene; V was cut back by 5 bases and J by 10 bases. The germline V gene encodes CDR1 LGHNA and CDR2 YNFKEQ. The CDR3 region has the DNA TGTGCCAGCAGCACAGGGGGAGACGAGCAGTTCTTC. Translated, it gives CASSTGGDEQFF.

V and J are TRBV20-1 and TRBJ2-7; D not certain. The germline V and J ends were trimmed by 3 bases and 3 bases, with 21 bases remaining between them. The CDR3 contains 16 residues. Germline-derived CDR1 and CDR2 are DFQATT and SNEGSKA (reference sequence). The CDR3 reads CSASTRFRAGNYEQYF. The CDR3, as DNA: TGCAGTGCTAGCACGAGGTTCCGGGCCGGTAACTACGAGCAGTACTTC.

This clonotype was seen ten or more times. The V gene is TRBV28, the J gene TRBJ1-1; 11 nucleotides match TRBD1. Germline CDR1 and CDR2: MDHEN and SYDVKM. There are 16 residues in the CDR3. Trimming took 4 bases from V and 1 from J; bases not matched to a gene: 5. CDR3 sequence reads: CASSWTGGARNTEAFF. The CDR3, as DNA: TGTGCCAGCAGTTGGACAGGGGGCGCCCGGAACACTGAAGCTTTCTTT.

Remarks on this clonotype: The conserved closing phenylalanine or tryptophan is absent in this CDR3, likely reflecting a read error. V usage is TRBV7-6 and J usage is TRBJ2-1; no reliable D call. The CDR3 is 15 amino acids. V was pared by 5 bases and J by 0 bases, with 11 bases between. Germline V gene data show CDR1 as SGHVS and CDR2 as FNYEAQ. In nucleotides, the CDR3 is TGTGCCAGCAGCACTAACATAGGCTCCTACAATGAGCAGTTCCTC. It yields the protein CASSTNIGSYNEQFL.